The 26 T cell receptor beta chains presented below share a single source sample, sequenced in a study of T-cell memory formation after mild COVID-19. One entry per CDR3 protein results from TCRdb running MiXCR on the 5' RACE reads. The sample records roughly 500,000 distinct CDR3 sequences, around 21% being singletons. The specimen was PBMCs or a T cell subset sorted from them (not recorded which). The receptors come from an adult woman who had mild COVID-19 (a few samples of this study predate the infection). Cell type and time point are not known.

Only a few counts were recorded for this clonotype. The CDR3 is CASRYPNTDTQYF. CDR3 sequence (DNA): TGTGCCAGCAGATACCCCAACACAGATACGCAGTATTTT. The chain is built from TRBV27 and TRBJ2-3; no clear D. V lost 6 bases, J lost 2 bases, and 9 bases lay in between. CDR3 length equals 13 residues. Germline CDR1 is MNHEY and CDR2 is SMNVEV (reference sequence).

The rearrangement links TRBV24-1 to TRBJ1-5; 7 bases agree with TRBD1. The CDR3 totals 13 residues. The V gene end was trimmed by 9 bases and the J gene end by 3 bases; junction bases not matched to a gene: 4. Germline V gene sequence: CDR1 KGHDR, CDR2 SFDVKD. The CDR3 DNA follows: TGTGCCACCCGACAGGGCCTCAATCAGCCCCAGCATTTT. Translation gives CATRQGLNQPQHF.

The chain combines TRBV20-1 with TRBJ1-5; no firm D call. Trimming shortened V by 6 bases and J by 3 bases, and 9 bases separated the two germline ends. The CDR3 runs 12 residues. Germline V gene sequence: CDR1 DFQATT, CDR2 SNEGSKA (reference sequence). CDR3: CSAHQNNQPQHF. CDR3 DNA sequence: TGCAGTGCCCATCAAAACAATCAGCCCCAGCATTTT.

The J gene is TRBJ1-4, the V gene TRBV20-1; 8 bases agree with TRBD1. The CDR3 sequence is 15 residues long. The V gene end was trimmed by 1 base and the J gene end by 7 bases; junction bases not matched to a gene: 8. The germline V gene has CDR1 DFQATT and CDR2 SNEGSKA (reference sequence). For the CDR3, the DNA is TGCAGTGCTAGAGCGCAGGGGGCGCGGGTTGAAAAACTGTTTTTT. Protein sequence: CSARAQGARVEKLFF.

This sequence joins TRBV4-2 and TRBJ2-3; D is ambiguous. The CDR3 is 13 amino acids. CDR1 LGHNA and CDR2 YNFKEQ come from the germline V gene. Trimming left V 0 bases short and J 11 bases short, with 12 bases between. DNA for the CDR3: TGTGCCAGCAGCCAAGATCTTGAACGAGAGCAGTATTTT. This encodes CASSQDLEREQYF.

The V call is TRBV7-3, the J call TRBJ2-5, with TRBD2 identical over 9 bases. Germline-derived CDR1 and CDR2 are SGHTA and FQGTGA. With V trimmed by 1 base and J by 0 bases, 3 bases remained unmatched. The CDR3 covers 16 residues. The CDR3, as DNA: TGTGCCAGCAGCTTAATGGCGGGAGGGTACCAAGAGACCCAGTACTTC. This sequence encodes CASSLMAGGYQETQYF. The full variable domain, completed using reference TRBV7-3 and TRBJ2-5, is GAGVSQTPSNKVTEKGKYVELRCDPISGHTALYWYRQSLGQGPEFLIYFQGTGAADDSGLPNDRFFAVRPEGSVSTLKIQRTERGDSAVYLCASSLMAGGYQETQYFGPGTRLLVL.

This clonotype was counted between two and nine times. This chain joins TRBV12-3 or TRBV12-4 and TRBJ1-1, with D maybe TRBD1 (5 bases). This CDR3 spans 14 amino acids. Deletions cut 5 bases from V and 6 bases from J, with 16 bases between. In DNA, the CDR3 is TGTGCCAGCAGTCCCCGAGCCGGGGGGGCTGAAGCTTTCTTT. It translates to CASSPRAGGAEAFF.

CDR3 loop: CASSERYRMENSPLHF. The CDR3 nucleotides are TGTGCCAGCAGTGAGCGCTACAGGATGGAGAATTCACCCCTCCACTTT. The J gene is TRBJ1-6, the V gene TRBV6-1; possibly TRBD1 for D (5 bases). V was pared by 3 bases and J by 7 bases, with 16 bases between. This CDR3 has 16 residues. Germline CDR1 reads MNHNS; CDR2 reads SASEGT.

The gene calls are TRBV19 and TRBJ2-7, with D possibly matching TRBD1 (5 bases). The CDR3 spans 14 residues. Germline CDR1 and CDR2: LNHDA and SQIVND (reference sequence). V was pared by 3 bases and J by 4 bases, with 13 bases between. The CDR3 loop reads CASSIPGQTYEQYF. In DNA form, the CDR3 reads TGTGCCAGTAGTATTCCCGGACAAACATACGAGCAGTACTTC.

This clonotype was counted between two and nine times. The chain links TRBV5-1 to TRBJ2-5; D remains unclear. Trimming took off 1 base at V and 5 bases at J, with 21 bases between the two ends. Germline V gene sequence: CDR1 SGHRS, CDR2 YFSETQ. CDR3 size: 17 residues. For the CDR3, the DNA is TGCGCCAGCAGCTTGCAGGCGCGGACCAGGCGTGGGGAGACCCAGTACTTC. Translated: CASSLQARTRRGETQYF. The full variable domain, completed using reference TRBV5-1 and TRBJ2-5, is KAGVTQTPRYLIKTRGQQVTLSCSPISGHRSVSWYQQTPGQGLQFLFEYFSETQRNKGNFPGRFSGRQFSNSRSEMNVSTLELGDSALYLCASSLQARTRRGETQYFGPGTRLLVL.

This chain uses TRBV7-6 with TRBJ2-5; 8 bases agree with TRBD2. Germline V gives CDR1 SGHVS, CDR2 FNYEAQ. With 4 bases clipped from V and 2 bases from J, the junction kept 3 bases outside the gene matches. CDR3 length: 14 residues. The CDR3 protein is CASSSGGEQETQYF. Here the CDR3 DNA reads TGTGCCAGCAGCTCGGGAGGGGAACAAGAGACCCAGTACTTC.

The chain carries TRBV29-1 and TRBJ2-3; 9 bases align to TRBD2. Unmatched junction bases numbered 8, after V lost 5 bases and J lost 5 bases. There are 14 residues in the CDR3. CDR1 SQVTM and CDR2 ANQGSEA come from the germline V gene. CDR3 bases: TGCAGCGTTTATTCTGGACTAGCGATAGATACGCAGTATTTT. This codes for CSVYSGLAIDTQYF.

This clonotype has a handful of counts. V usage is TRBV5-1 and J usage is TRBJ1-1, with TRBD1 matching over 7 bases. The CDR3 has 14 amino acids. Germline trimming cut 5 bases from V and 1 base from J; bases unmatched to any gene: 5. Germline V gene lookup returns CDR1 SGHRS and CDR2 YFSETQ. CDR3 DNA sequence: TGCGCCAGCAGGGGGACAGTGTCGAACACTGAAGCTTTCTTT. Amino acid sequence: CASRGTVSNTEAFF. The variable domain in full, completed from reference TRBV5-1 and TRBJ1-1, reads KAGVTQTPRYLIKTRGQQVTLSCSPISGHRSVSWYQQTPGQGLQFLFEYFSETQRNKGNFPGRFSGRQFSNSRSEMNVSTLELGDSALYLCASRGTVSNTEAFFGQGTRLTVV.

The gene calls are TRBV12-3 or TRBV12-4 and TRBJ1-1; D unclear. The CDR3 covers 13 residues. The V gene lost 1 base and the J gene lost 3 bases, with 6 bases spanning the gap. The CDR3 sequence is CASSLEMYTEAFF. CDR3 DNA: TGTGCCAGCAGTTTAGAGATGTACACTGAAGCTTTCTTT.

This clonotype was detected a few times. The CDR3 region has the DNA TGCGCCAGCAGCCAAGATCTTAGGACCGGTACGCAGTATTTT. Residues: CASSQDLRTGTQYF. This sequence joins TRBV4-3 and TRBJ2-3; no reliable D call. The CDR3 loop spans 14 amino acids. Trimming shortened V by 0 bases and J by 8 bases, and 12 bases separated the two germline ends. CDR1 and CDR2 from the germline V gene are LGHNA and YSLEER.

The J gene is TRBJ1-5, the V gene TRBV19; the D gene is possibly TRBD1 (5 bases). This CDR3 comprises 14 residues. Germline values: CDR1 LNHDA, CDR2 SQIVND (reference sequence). Trimming pared 7 bases from V and 9 bases from J, leaving 19 bases between. In DNA, the CDR3 is TGTGCCAGTAACGACCTAGGGGCTCCACGGCCCCAGCATTTT. It translates to CASNDLGAPRPQHF.

This rearrangement joins TRBV24-1 to TRBJ2-3; D is possibly TRBD1 or TRBD2 (5 bases each). This CDR3 has 15 residues. CDR1 is KGHDR and CDR2 is SFDVKD in the germline V gene. Trimming removed 0 bases at V and 3 bases at J, with 9 bases between. CDR3 sequence (DNA): TGTGCCACCAGTGATTTGGGGGGAGCTACAGATACGCAGTATTTT. Amino acid sequence: CATSDLGGATDTQYF.

There are a few counts of this clonotype. This chain connects TRBV14 to TRBJ2-5; D uncertain. The CDR3 is made up of 14 amino acids. The V gene's germline CDR1 is SGHDN and CDR2 FVKESK. Trimming stripped 1 base from V and 1 base from J, with 7 bases between. CDR3 nucleotides: TGTGCCAGCAGCCAAGTCGGTTTCCAAGAGACCCAGTACTTC. Its translation: CASSQVGFQETQYF.

This clonotype was seen many times. The rearrangement joins TRBV20-1 to TRBJ2-3; D ambiguous. The V and J ends lost 0 bases and 3 bases respectively, with 19 bases between them. Germline CDR1 is DFQATT and CDR2 is SNEGSKA (reference sequence). The CDR3 length is 17 residues. CDR3 DNA sequence: TGCAGTGCTAGAGATCCTCAACGTCCCCCTTTAACAGATACGCAGTATTTT. Protein sequence: CSARDPQRPPLTDTQYF.

V gene TRBV5-1 combines with J gene TRBJ2-4; D might be TRBD1 or TRBD2, each matching 5 bases. Germline lookup yields CDR1 SGHRS and CDR2 YFSETQ. V lost 0 bases and J 5 bases, leaving 12 bases between the germline ends. This CDR3 has 15 residues. CDR3 sequence reads: CASSLGGVLQNIQYF. In nucleotides, the CDR3 is TGCGCCAGCAGCTTGGGAGGGGTCTTGCAAAACATTCAGTACTTC.

The chain has TRBV10-3 and TRBJ2-3; D might be TRBD1 (6 bases). The CDR3 sequence is 14 residues long. The V end lost 3 bases, the J end lost 3 bases, and 10 bases lay between the germline ends. Germline CDR1 is ENHRY and CDR2 is SYGVKD. CDR3 sequence (DNA): TGTGCCATCAGTGATCCCGGACAGACAGATACGCAGTATTTT. It specifies CAISDPGQTDTQYF.

This clonotype was seen only a few times. The rearrangement joins TRBV7-3 to TRBJ2-3; 8 positions match TRBD2. The CDR3 extends over 19 amino acids. Germline trimming cut 4 bases from V and 3 bases from J; bases unmatched to any gene: 18. Looked up from germline, CDR1 is SGHTA and CDR2 is FQGTGA. CDR3: CASSSHRGSGGYWTDTQYF. The CDR3 DNA sequence: TGTGCCAGCAGCTCCCACCGGGGAAGCGGGGGATATTGGACAGATACGCAGTATTTT.

This chain joins TRBV19 and TRBJ1-1; the D is unclear. Trimming stripped 2 bases from V and 4 bases from J, with 11 bases between. The CDR3 loop spans 14 amino acids. Germline V gene lookup returns CDR1 LNHDA and CDR2 SQIVND (reference sequence). CDR3 coding DNA: TGTGCCAGTAGTATATTGGGAGGCGGCACTGAAGCTTTCTTT. Translated: CASSILGGGTEAFF.

This chain connects TRBV5-1 to TRBJ2-1, with 9 bases that match TRBD2. The CDR3 is 15 amino acids. Germline V gene lookup returns CDR1 SGHRS and CDR2 YFSETQ. V lost 3 bases and J lost 9; bases outside the gene matches: 10. The CDR3 DNA sequence: TGCGCCAGCAGCTGGACTAGCGAGTTAACGGTTGAGCAGTTCTTC. Translation gives CASSWTSELTVEQFF.

The J gene is TRBJ1-1, the V gene TRBV13; 7 bases are a match to TRBD1. V was clipped by 7 bases and J by 4 bases; unmatched bases: 3. CDR1 is PRHDT, CDR2 FYEKMQ, per germline (reference sequence). CDR3 size: 12 residues. CDR3 residues: CASTSGGTEAFF. DNA of the CDR3: TGTGCCAGCACCTCAGGGGGCACTGAAGCTTTCTTT.

There are a few counts of this clonotype. The chain recombines TRBV7-3 with TRBJ2-3; TRBD2 agrees at 7 bases. V dropped 1 base and J dropped 0; count of bases not matched to a gene: 1. CDR3 length: 15 residues. Germline loops: CDR1 SGHTA, CDR2 FQGTGA. The CDR3 bases are TGTGCCAGCAGCTTAAGTAGCGGGAGCACAGATACGCAGTATTTT. Its protein is CASSLSSGSTDTQYF. Looking up the rest from reference TRBV7-3 and TRBJ2-3 gives the full variable domain: GAGVSQTPSNKVTEKGKYVELRCDPISGHTALYWYRQSLGQGPEFLIYFQGTGAADDSGLPNDRFFAVRPEGSVSTLKIQRTERGDSAVYLCASSLSSGSTDTQYFGPGTRLTVL.